This T cell receptor (beta chain) was identified in a study of blood T cell repertoires in COVID-19. This clone was seen ten or more times. CDR1 is SGDLS and CDR2 is YYNGEE in the germline V gene. V lost 0 bases, J lost 9 bases, and 16 bases lay in between. The CDR3 spans 14 residues. Profiled with immunoSEQ multiplex PCR; TCRdb holds only in-frame clones, not every one. The sample yields approximately 450,000 clones, approximately 90% seen once. The gene calls are TRBV9 and TRBJ2-7; D not resolved. The sequenced material came from peripheral blood. The TCR was taken from a woman aged 25 to 39 with acute or convalescent COVID-19. CDR3 nucleotide sequence: TGTGCCAGCAGCGTAGGATTACAGCCCGTTGGGCAGTACTTC. Amino acids: CASSVGLQPVGQYF.